The 6 T cell receptor beta chains below come from one sample, sequenced in a study of identical twins (dated by TCRdb to 2015 to 2016). The library was obtained by 5' RACE. Reads for this sample came from an Illumina HiSeq 2000. TCRdb cleaned the public reads at Q25 with fastp, built clones with MiXCR and kept in-frame beta chains. When rows share a CDR3 protein, they turn into one entry using the most common DNA and genes. The sample contains 450,000 or so distinct CDR3 sequences, less than 25% of them found a single time. The top ten hold around 3% of the sample. The same data also went into a second study, on T cells expressing NK-cell markers.

Input material: CD4+ T cells sorted from blood. The origin of the receptors is a woman aged 18-30 years in good health.

The sample holds a few counts of this clonotype. The chain couples TRBV7-3 to TRBJ1-1; weak D call: TRBD1 (5 bases). Germline V lookup: CDR1 SGHTA, CDR2 FQGTGA. The CDR3 is 15 amino acids. V was cut by 2 bases and J by 2 bases, with 12 bases left in between. CDR3 loop: CASSLLGTRNTEAFF. CDR3 DNA sequence: TGTGCCAGCAGCTTACTAGGGACTAGAAACACTGAAGCTTTCTTT.

This clonotype was counted a few times. This chain joins TRBV10-3 and TRBJ2-5; D ambiguous. Trimming left V 10 bases short and J 5 bases short, with 11 bases between. The CDR3 runs 11 residues. Per germline, CDR1 ENHRY and CDR2 SYGVKD. CDR3 region: CATRLGETQYF. CDR3 nucleotides: TGTGCCACCCGGCTAGGGGAGACCCAGTACTTC.

The genes are TRBV3-1 and TRBJ1-2; the D gene is possibly TRBD1 (5 bases). The V end was cut by 0 bases, the J end by 5 bases, with 10 bases between. The CDR3 consists of 14 residues. Germline V CDR1 and CDR2: LGHDT, YNNKEL (reference sequence). CDR3 sequence: CASSQDSGSYGYTF. CDR3 DNA sequence: TGTGCCAGCAGCCAAGATTCAGGGTCGTATGGCTACACCTTC.

This clonotype was detected a few times. The chain carries TRBV12-3 or TRBV12-4 and TRBJ2-1; maybe TRBD2 (6 bases). V lost 7 bases and J 0 bases, leaving 7 bases between the germline ends. The CDR3 covers 13 residues. The CDR3 DNA reads TGTGCCAGCACCGGGAGCTCCTACAATGAGCAGTTCTTC. Its protein is CASTGSSYNEQFF.

This clonotype was detected a few times. This chain connects TRBV12-3 or TRBV12-4 to TRBJ1-5; D call uncertain. Trimming pared 5 bases from V and 0 bases from J, leaving 20 bases between. The CDR3 contains 18 residues. The CDR3 region is CASSNRAQPWVSNQPQHF. The CDR3 DNA reads TGTGCCAGCAGTAATAGGGCCCAACCGTGGGTTAGCAATCAGCCCCAGCATTTT.

The chain recombines TRBV5-1 with TRBJ1-1; D might be TRBD1 (5 bases). V lost 7 bases and J 1 base, leaving 14 bases between the germline ends. The CDR3 runs to 14 residues. Looked up from germline, CDR1 is SGHRS and CDR2 is YFSETQ. The CDR3 spells CASGAGPGNTEAFF. Written as DNA, the CDR3 is TGCGCCAGCGGGGCGGGGCCAGGGAACACTGAAGCTTTCTTT.